This T cell receptor (beta chain) appears in the sequencing data of a study of Ad26.COV2.S vaccination and SARS-CoV-2 variants. Study-wide background: Donor was in the COV1001 Ad26.COV2.S trial arm. Ad26.COV2.S given intramuscularly, once or twice 56 days apart.

This clone was recorded once. Its antigen is currently unknown. Only in-frame clones appear in the TCRdb table, and some are missing; sequencing was by immunoSEQ multiplex PCR. The sample lists about 350,000 clones; 85% to 90% were seen once. CDR1 is MNHNY and CDR2 is SVGAGI in the germline V gene (reference sequence). The ends were cut back, 5 bases at V and 0 bases at J, with 19 bases in the middle. This CDR3 contains 17 residues. Study-wide results and limits: Recipients of vaccine and of placebo showed similar breadth of their non-spike TCR repertoires. It is possible that the TCR breadth and depth analyses underestimated the total T cell responses.

Treatment described: some 19 received Ad26.COV2.S at low or high dose, single or two shots; roughly five received placebo; per-sample allocation not given. At day 63 after the first vaccine or placebo injection, samples were drawn. The TCR was taken from a person aged 18-65 years who received the Ad26.COV2.S COVID-19 vaccine or a placebo. This chain joins TRBV6-6 and TRBJ1-1, with a tentative D call TRBD1 (5 bases). Specimen: peripheral blood, collected in a trial of Ad26.COV2.S vaccine versus placebo. The DNA of the CDR3 is TGTGCCAGCAGTCCGGACCTCCCAGGGACCTTGAACACTGAAGCTTTCTTT. Translated, it gives CASSPDLPGTLNTEAFF.